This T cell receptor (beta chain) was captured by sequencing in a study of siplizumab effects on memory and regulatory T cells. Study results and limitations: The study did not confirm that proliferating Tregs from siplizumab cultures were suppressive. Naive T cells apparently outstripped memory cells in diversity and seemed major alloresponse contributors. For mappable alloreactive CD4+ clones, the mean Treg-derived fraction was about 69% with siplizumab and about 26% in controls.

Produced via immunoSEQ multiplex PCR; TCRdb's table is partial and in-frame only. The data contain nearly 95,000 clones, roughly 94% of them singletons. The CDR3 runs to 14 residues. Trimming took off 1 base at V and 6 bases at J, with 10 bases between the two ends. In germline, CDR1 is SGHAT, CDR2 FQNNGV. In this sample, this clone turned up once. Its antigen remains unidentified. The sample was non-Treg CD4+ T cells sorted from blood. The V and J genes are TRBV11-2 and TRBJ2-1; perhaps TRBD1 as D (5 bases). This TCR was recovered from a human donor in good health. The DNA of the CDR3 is TGTGCCAGCAGCTTAGGGGGCTGGGGCAATGAGCAGTTCTTC. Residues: CASSLGGWGNEQFF. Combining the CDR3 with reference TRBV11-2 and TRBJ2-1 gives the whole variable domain EAGVAQSPRYKIIEKRQSVAFWCNPISGHATLYWYQQILGQGPKLLIQFQNNGVVDDSQLPKDRFSAERLKGVDSTLKIQPAKLEDSAVYLCASSLGGWGNEQFFGPGTRLTVL.